Each of the 9 T cell receptor beta chains below was sequenced from the same sample in a study of shared clonotypes between healthy human individuals. This table comes from immunoSEQ multiplex PCR, and its TCRdb copy is limited to in-frame clones, with some not included. The sample comprises approximately 1.5 million clones, approximately 98% of which are singletons, and roughly 0.4% rests with the top ten. Sequencing used naive CD4+ T cells sorted from blood. The subset is: CD45RA+ positively selected. The receptors shown here come from a man aged 30 to 45 in good health.

The V and J genes are TRBV28 and TRBJ1-2, with D maybe TRBD1 (5 bases). This CDR3 region has 14 residues. From germline, CDR1 is MDHEN and CDR2 SYDVKM. V was trimmed by 1 base and J by 6 bases, leaving 12 bases between them. CDR3 sequence (DNA): TGTGCCAGCAGTTTATTAATTGGGGGGGATGGCTACACCTTC. This sequence encodes CASSLLIGGDGYTF.

The rearrangement links TRBV27 to TRBJ2-3, with 13 bases identical to TRBD2. V dropped 1 base and J dropped 6; count of bases not matched to a gene: 7. CDR1 is MNHEY and CDR2 is SMNVEV in the germline V gene (reference sequence). The CDR3 is made up of 17 amino acids. CDR3 amino acids: CASSLFRGLAGVDTQYF. The CDR3, as DNA: TGTGCCAGCAGTTTATTTCGAGGACTAGCGGGAGTGGATACGCAGTATTTT.

The V call is TRBV5-1, the J call TRBJ2-1; TRBD2 matches at 7 bases. The CDR3 loop spans 17 amino acids. Germline CDR1 reads SGHRS; CDR2 reads YFSETQ. J gave up 9 bases and V 2 bases, and 17 bases lay outside the gene matches. CDR3 sequence: CASSFVAGGIKGGEQFF. For the CDR3, the DNA is TGCGCCAGCAGCTTTGTAGCGGGCGGGATTAAAGGTGGTGAGCAGTTCTTC.

V is TRBV28 and J is TRBJ1-3; D remains ambiguous. Germline lookup yields CDR1 MDHEN and CDR2 SYDVKM. The CDR3 length is 15 residues. Between the trimmed V and J ends, which lost 3 bases and 3 bases, there was a span of 12 bases. The CDR3, as DNA: TGTGCCAGCAGTTTGGAGGGTCGAAGTGGAAACACCATATATTTT. This sequence encodes CASSLEGRSGNTIYF.

This clone occurred a few times. The chain couples TRBV20-1 to TRBJ2-3, with no clear D. Per the germline V gene, CDR1 is DFQATT and CDR2 is SNEGSKA (reference sequence). The CDR3 totals 11 residues. The ends were cut back, 6 bases at V and 5 bases at J, with 9 bases in the middle. The CDR3 DNA reads as TGCAGTGCCCCAAAGGGAGATACGCAGTATTTT. Its translation is CSAPKGDTQYF.

This clone is a singleton in its sample. The rearrangement links TRBV6-1 to TRBJ1-2; D not certain. Germline loops: CDR1 MNHNS, CDR2 SASEGT. There are 13 residues in the CDR3. Deletions cut 5 bases from V and 0 bases from J, with 7 bases between. Here the CDR3 reads CASSTGTNYGYTF. The CDR3, as DNA: TGTGCCAGCAGTACCGGGACTAACTATGGCTACACCTTC.

V usage is TRBV18 and J usage is TRBJ2-6, with a possible D match to TRBD2 (5 bases). The V gene's germline CDR1 is KGHSH and CDR2 LQKENI. This CDR3 is 17 amino acids long. V dropped 4 bases and J dropped 0 bases, with 13 bases sitting between them. CDR3 protein: CASSRPRGSSGANVLTF. CDR3 sequence (DNA): TGTGCCAGCTCACGTCCCCGGGGTTCCTCTGGGGCCAACGTCCTGACTTTC.

This sequence joins TRBV9 and TRBJ1-5; unclear D gene. The germline V gene has CDR1 SGDLS and CDR2 YYNGEE. V shed 3 bases and J shed 0 bases, with 13 bases lying between them. This CDR3 is built from 16 residues. CDR3 DNA: TGTGCCAGCAGCGCGGAGGACGGATATAGCAATCAGCCCCAGCATTTT. Protein: CASSAEDGYSNQPQHF.

This chain uses TRBV15 with TRBJ2-1; possible D gene TRBD2, 6 bases. Germline CDR1 LNHNV, CDR2 YYDKDF (reference sequence). The ends were cut back, 5 bases at V and 3 bases at J, with 17 bases in the middle. The CDR3 spans 16 residues. CDR3 amino acids: CATSGGVTENYNEQFF. CDR3 nucleotide sequence: TGTGCCACCAGCGGCGGGGTTACAGAGAACTACAATGAGCAGTTCTTC.